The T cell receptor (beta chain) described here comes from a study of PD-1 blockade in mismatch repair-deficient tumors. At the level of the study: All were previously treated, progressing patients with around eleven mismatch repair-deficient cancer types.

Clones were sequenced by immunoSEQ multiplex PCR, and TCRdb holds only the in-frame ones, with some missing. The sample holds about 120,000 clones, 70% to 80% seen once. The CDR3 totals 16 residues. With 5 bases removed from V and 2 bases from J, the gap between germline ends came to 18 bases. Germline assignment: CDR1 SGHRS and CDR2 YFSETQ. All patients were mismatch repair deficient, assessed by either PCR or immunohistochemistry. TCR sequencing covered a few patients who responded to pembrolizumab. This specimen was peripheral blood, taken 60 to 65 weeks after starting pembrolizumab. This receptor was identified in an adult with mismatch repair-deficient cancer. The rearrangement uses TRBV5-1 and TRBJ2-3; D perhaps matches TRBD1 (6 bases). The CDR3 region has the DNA TGCGCCAGCAGTTTTTCGTCCAGGGGAGACACAGATACGCAGTATTTT. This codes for CASSFSSRGDTDTQYF.